This entry describes one TCR beta chain. The antigen remains unidentified. These data belong to a study of CD8+ T cells in alopecia areata. Across the whole study: Treatment comprised oral tofacitinib, 5 to 10 mg twice daily, in treated patients.

The CDR3 loop spans 15 amino acids. Trimming shortened V by 1 base and J by 4 bases, and 13 bases separated the two germline ends. Germline V gene sequence: CDR1 LGHNA, CDR2 YNFKEQ. Treatment reported: oral pan-JAK inhibitor, 5-10 mg twice daily. Alopecia areata patients provided lesional scalp punch biopsies and peripheral blood. Notes on the study in general: The study found that many expanded lesional clones persisted in scalp and blood during tofacitinib.

The sequencing template was cDNA reverse transcribed from extracted RNA. Only in-frame clones appear in the TCRdb table, and some are missing; sequencing was by immunoSEQ multiplex PCR. The sample consists of 110,000 to 150,000 clones, 50% to 65% of them appearing once. This specimen was CD8+ T cells sorted from blood, taken at week 4, from a patient treated with tofacitinib. The TCR sequence derives from a human donor with alopecia areata. The chain combines TRBV4-2 with TRBJ1-2, with unresolved D. Written as DNA, the CDR3 is TGTGCCAGCAGCCAAGGCACAAGAACCCCCTATGGCTACACCTTC. As protein: CASSQGTRTPYGYTF.